Listed below are T cell receptor beta chains from one sample, sequenced in a study of blood T cell repertoires in COVID-19. Assay used: immunoSEQ multiplex PCR; TCRdb lists only in-frame clones, some missing. The sample has about 78,000 clones, around 90% seen once. What was sequenced was peripheral blood. Every receptor here comes from a woman aged 45-65 years in a cohort sampled during active COVID-19. Each CDR3 is given with its conserved first and last residue. D genes are given only for firm matches. Clone size appears in some rows only: once, few, many, or a class for an expanded clone.

clone_size,v_call,j_call,d_call,cdr3_nt,cdr3_aa
NA,TRBV6-5,TRBJ1-1,NA,TGTGCCAGCAGTTACAGGGAGGGTAGCACTGAAGCTTTCTTT,CASSYREGSTEAFF
NA,TRBV6-5,TRBJ2-7,TRBD2,TGTGCCAGCAGTCGGACTAGCGGTACCTACGAGCAGTACTTC,CASSRTSGTYEQYF
NA,TRBV27,TRBJ2-3,TRBD2,TGTGCCAGCAGTTCGGGACTAGCGCACACGCAGTATTTT,CASSSGLAHTQYF
NA,TRBV4-1,TRBJ2-7,TRBD1,TGCGCCAGCAGCCAAGCCCGGACAGGGGGCTACGAGCAGTACTTC,CASSQARTGGYEQYF
NA,TRBV7-9,TRBJ1-2,TRBD1,TGTGCCAGCAGCTTAGAGTCACAGGGGGCGGATGGCTACACCTTC,CASSLESQGADGYTF
NA,TRBV7-9,TRBJ1-5,NA,TGTGCCAGCAGCTTCCACGCGGGAGGGCTGGGTCAGCCCCAGCATTTT,CASSFHAGGLGQPQHF
NA,TRBV28,TRBJ2-7,TRBD1,TGTGCCAGCAGTCCGGGGACAGGGTGGTACGAGCAGTACTTC,CASSPGTGWYEQYF
NA,TRBV2,TRBJ2-3,TRBD2,TGTGCCAGCAGTCCCGGGACTAGCGGGGGTCTACGAACGCAGTATTTT,CASSPGTSGGLRTQYF
NA,TRBV19,TRBJ2-3,NA,TGTGCCAGTAGTCCCAGGAGGGCAACAGATACGCAGTATTTT,CASSPRRATDTQYF
NA,TRBV14,TRBJ1-1,NA,TGTGCCAGCAGCGCCTCTATGAACACTGAAGCTTTCTTT,CASSASMNTEAFF
NA,TRBV28,TRBJ2-7,NA,TGTGCCAGCAGTGGGGACACAAGCTACGAGCAGTACTTC,CASSGDTSYEQYF
NA,TRBV29-1,TRBJ2-7,NA,TGCAGCGCCTCAGGGGGAGGAGGCTACGAGCAGTACTTC,CSASGGGGYEQYF
NA,TRBV5-1,TRBJ1-2,NA,TGCGCCAGCAGCCCTCGGGGATCTAACTATGGCTACACCTTC,CASSPRGSNYGYTF
NA,TRBV11-2,TRBJ2-7,TRBD2,TGTGCCAGCAGCCTCGGGGGGGGTCGGGAGCAGTACTTC,CASSLGGGREQYF
NA,TRBV28,TRBJ2-7,NA,TGTGCCAGCAGTTTAGCCAGGGTAGGAGCCCACGAGCAGTACTTC,CASSLARVGAHEQYF
NA,TRBV10-3,TRBJ1-1,TRBD1,TGTGCCATCAGCGGGGACAGGGTCCTAATGAACACTGAAGCTTTCTTT,CAISGDRVLMNTEAFF
NA,TRBV6-5,TRBJ2-7,NA,TGTGCCAGCAGCCGACTCCAAGGCGAGCAGTACTTC,CASSRLQGEQYF
NA,TRBV5-1,TRBJ1-4,TRBD1,TGCGCCAGCAGCTCCCGAGAGGGGGCCTTGCCAACTAATGAAAAACTGTTTTTT,CASSSREGALPTNEKLFF
NA,TRBV5-8,TRBJ1-2,TRBD1,TGTGCCAGCAGGGGGGACAGGGGCTATGGCTACACCTTC,CASRGDRGYGYTF
NA,TRBV7-8,TRBJ2-1,TRBD2,TGTGCCAGCAGCTCGAGCGGGATGCCCGTCTTC,CASSSSGMPVF
NA,TRBV29-1,TRBJ2-1,NA,TGCAGCGTTGAGAGGGAGGATGGCCTGAATGAGCAGTTCTTC,CSVEREDGLNEQFF
once,TRBV30,TRBJ1-1,NA,TGTGCCTGGAGGCGGCTGGGAGTGTTCGCTTTCTTT,CAWRRLGVFAFF
NA,TRBV28,TRBJ2-3,NA,TGTGCCAGCAGTCCCCTGGACTACAATACGCAGTATTTT,CASSPLDYNTQYF
NA,TRBV5-5,TRBJ2-3,NA,TGTGCCAGCAGCTTTACGGAGGGCCCCGGAGATACGCAGTATTTT,CASSFTEGPGDTQYF
NA,TRBV4-2,TRBJ2-7,NA,TGTGCCAGCAGTAGGGACTCTTTCTACGAGCAGTACTTC,CASSRDSFYEQYF
NA,TRBV6-7,TRBJ2-7,NA,TGTGCCAGCGGAGGTCAACGCAGATTTAATGACACCTACGAGCAGTACTTC,CASGGQRRFNDTYEQYF
few,TRBV7-3,TRBJ1-1,TRBD1,TGTGCCAGCAGCCAAGGACAGGGTCACACTGAAGCTTTCTTT,CASSQGQGHTEAFF
NA,TRBV5-1,TRBJ1-2,NA,TGCGCCAGCAGCTTGGCCACAGGGACGTATGGCTACACCTTC,CASSLATGTYGYTF
NA,TRBV6-5,TRBJ2-2,NA,TGTGCCAGCACTTCCGTTGGGGGGTACACCGGGGAGCTGTTTTTT,CASTSVGGYTGELFF
NA,TRBV27,TRBJ2-1,TRBD2,TGTGCCAGCAGTTTGGGGACTAGCGGGAGGAATGAGCAGTTCTTC,CASSLGTSGRNEQFF
NA,TRBV12-2,TRBJ2-3,NA,TGTGCAAGTCCCCAAGGGTGGGAGGGCCACTGCACAGATACGCAGTATTTT,CASPQGWEGHCTDTQYF
NA,TRBV28,TRBJ2-7,TRBD2,TGTGCCAGCAGTCCTTGGGGGGGAAGCTCCTACGAGCAGTACTTC,CASSPWGGSSYEQYF
NA,TRBV19,TRBJ1-3,NA,TGTGCCAGTAGGGGGGCAGAAGGCGCTGGAAACACCATATATTTT,CASRGAEGAGNTIYF
NA,TRBV27,TRBJ2-7,TRBD2,TGTGCCAGCAGTTCAAGACGGGAGGGGCTTCGATACGAGCAGTACTTC,CASSSRREGLRYEQYF
NA,TRBV18,TRBJ1-1,NA,TGTGCCAGCTCACCTCCTAAACCGAAGGGGACTGAAGCTTTCTTT,CASSPPKPKGTEAFF